The present T cell receptor (beta chain) was sequenced within a study of T-cell memory formation after mild COVID-19. TCRdb reprocessed the 5' RACE reads with MiXCR, giving one entry per CDR3 protein. The data hold approximately 500,000 distinct CDR3 sequences, with around a quarter observed a single time. This sequence was found in an adult woman who had mild COVID-19 (a few samples of this study predate the infection). Cell type and time point are not known. The sample taken for sequencing was PBMCs or a T cell subset sorted from them (not recorded which).

CDR3 sequence: CSARDPVTSGGSSYEQYF. The DNA of the CDR3 is TGCAGTGCTAGAGATCCCGTGACTAGCGGGGGGAGCTCCTACGAGCAGTACTTC. The J gene is TRBJ2-7, the V gene TRBV20-1, with 13 bases aligning to TRBD2. This CDR3 is built from 18 residues. The trim removed 0 bases at V and 0 bases at J, leaving 8 bases unmatched. Germline lookup yields CDR1 DFQATT and CDR2 SNEGSKA (reference sequence).